This TCR beta chain originates from a study of OX40 agonist ivuxolimab in advanced cancers. This CDR3 region has 14 residues. V was clipped by 6 bases and J by 2 bases, with 10 bases between them. Germline V CDR1 and CDR2: MNHNS, SASEGT. Some clones are missing from TCRdb's copy, which holds only in-frame ones; the method was immunoSEQ multiplex PCR. The sample has approximately 66,000 clones, approximately 88% seen once. The source was CD4+ or CD8+ T cells sorted from blood, collected in a trial of the OX40 agonist ivuxolimab. The receptor was isolated from an adult with an advanced solid tumor such as melanoma, head and neck, liver or kidney cancer. J is TRBJ1-4 and V is TRBV6-1; no clear D gene. CDR3 loop: CASRAPGTNEKLFF. The CDR3 DNA reads as TGTGCCAGCAGGGCCCCCGGCACTAATGAAAAACTGTTTTTT.